This is a list of T cell receptor beta chains from one sample in a study of Graves' ophthalmopathy and Graves' hyperthyroidism. In TCRdb, the multiplex PCR reads were re-called with MiXCR into one record per CDR3 protein. The sample has some 350,000 distinct CDR3 sequences, about a sixth seen once. The sequencing input was peripheral blood. The source of these receptors is an adult woman with stable Graves' hyperthyroidism. Each CDR3 is given without its conserved first and last residue. The order of the fields is V gene, J gene, CDR3 protein.

TRBV4-1	TRBJ2-2	ASSPGTFVRVGDTGELF
TRBV10-3	TRBJ1-1	AIGKDGTEAF
TRBV28	TRBJ1-2	ASSPPGYSGGYT
TRBV10-3	TRBJ2-5	AISEDPSSRETQY
TRBV29-1	TRBJ2-2	SGRLDRNTGELF
TRBV14	TRBJ1-1	ASSQAGHKNTEAF
TRBV20-1	TRBJ2-7	SARLTSGSYEQY
TRBV6-1	TRBJ1-2	ASDNRDPYGYT
TRBV5-1	TRBJ1-3	ASSWGQFGSGNTIY
TRBV3-1	TRBJ2-4	ASSQVQGNIKY
TRBV13	TRBJ1-2	ASSLGGQGIYGYT
TRBV20-1	TRBJ2-5	SARDQREGKETQY
TRBV28	TRBJ2-7	ASNVDSYEQY
TRBV27	TRBJ1-2	ASSFGTGGKGRVYGYT
TRBV5-1	TRBJ1-5	ASSLVRGRFIQPQH
TRBV6-5	TRBJ2-4	ASSWSTGAKNIQY
TRBV4-1	TRBJ2-5	ASSEQGSPGETQY
TRBV2	TRBJ1-1	ASSGSRGNTEAF
TRBV29-1	TRBJ1-2	SVEGGTDYYGYT
TRBV6-4	TRBJ2-7	ASRSHAGKISDEQY
TRBV12-5	TRBJ2-6	ASGLVQRGDRFASGANVLT
TRBV10-3	TRBJ2-7	AISDTGNPYEQY
TRBV30	TRBJ1-2	AWSVGGQGASGYT
TRBV6-5	TRBJ2-7	ASKAGPYEQY
TRBV10-3	TRBJ1-1	ATSRDQNTEAF
TRBV7-2	TRBJ2-7	ASSSVGVGYEQY
TRBV24-1	TRBJ2-4	ATSDQRGGQGNIQY
TRBV12-3/TRBV12-4	TRBJ1-5	ASSAGSNQPQH
TRBV27	TRBJ1-2	ASSPLGQGRYGYT
TRBV7-8	TRBJ1-5	ASSLRGFWGNQPQH
TRBV7-2	TRBJ2-4	ASSAPAGVNIQY
TRBV27	TRBJ1-2	ASSPTRPGTARGYT
TRBV19	TRBJ1-1	ASMSGSGRTEAF
TRBV2	TRBJ1-2	ASSETVEGYT
TRBV6-1	TRBJ1-2	ASRGTGQGRGYT
TRBV24-1	TRBJ2-5	ATSDFGGGTPPRQAETQY
TRBV6-5	TRBJ2-5	ASSSLTGVQSAQY
TRBV6-1	TRBJ2-7	ASRGNEQY
TRBV6-5	TRBJ2-3	ASSYRSPGTADTQY